Below are 13 T cell receptor beta chains sequenced from a single sample in a study of shared clonotypes between healthy human individuals. Data came from immunoSEQ multiplex PCR; TCRdb stores just in-frame clones and leaves some out. The sample gives more than 450,000 clones, 79% of which show up once; around 13% is in the top ten. The specimen was PBMCs. The receptors originated from a woman aged 40 to 55 in good health. Some clones in this sample may be carry-over from other donors' samples.

J is TRBJ2-5 and V is TRBV5-1; weak D call: TRBD1 (5 bases). The J call could be wrong; TRBJ2-7 is a better fit for the DNA end. The germline V gene encodes CDR1 SGHRS and CDR2 YFSETQ. The CDR3 extends over 14 amino acids. The CDR3 region is CASSLDTGSYEQYF. The CDR3, as DNA: TGCGCCAGCAGCTTGGATACAGGTTCCTACGAGCAGTACTTC.

Notes on this clone: The identical CDR3 is also encoded by other nucleotide sequences in the sample. The rearrangement joins TRBV5-6 to TRBJ2-1, with 11 bases matching TRBD2. This CDR3 is built from 15 residues. V was pared by 4 bases and J by 3 bases, with 3 bases of the junction left unmatched. Germline V gives CDR1 SGHDT, CDR2 YYEEEE. The CDR3 sequence: CASSPGLAGYNEQFF. CDR3 nucleotide sequence: TGTGCCAGCAGCCCAGGACTAGCGGGCTACAATGAGCAGTTCTTC.

Here the CDR3 reads CASSPGLAGTTDTQYF. The CDR3 region has the DNA TGTGCCAGCAGCCCGGGACTAGCGGGAACCACAGATACGCAGTATTTT. V and J are TRBV7-3 and TRBJ2-3; TRBD2 agrees at 13 bases. Germline lookup yields CDR1 SGHTA and CDR2 FQGTGA. The CDR3 spans 16 residues. V shed 5 bases, J shed 2 bases, and the junction held 4 bases outside the gene matches.

V usage is TRBV19 and J usage is TRBJ2-2; D gene unclear. The CDR3 has 14 amino acids. Trimming left V 6 bases short and J 0 bases short, with 8 bases between. Germline CDR1 LNHDA, CDR2 SQIVND (reference sequence). The CDR3 region is CASSINANTGELFF. Written as DNA, the CDR3 is TGTGCCAGTAGCATAAATGCGAACACCGGGGAGCTGTTTTTT.

The V and J genes are TRBV11-2 and TRBJ1-2, with TRBD1 as a possible D gene (5 bases). The CDR3 sequence is 15 residues long. Trimming removed 4 bases at V and 8 bases at J, with 20 bases between. CDR1 is SGHAT and CDR2 is FQNNGV in the germline V gene. The CDR3 DNA is TGTGCCAGCAGCTCTGTTTCAGGGAGGAGACCCGGCTACACCTTC. Its translation: CASSSVSGRRPGYTF.

This chain uses TRBV28 with TRBJ2-4, with TRBD2 matching over 8 bases. CDR1 and CDR2 from the germline V gene are MDHEN and SYDVKM. Trimming took 5 bases from V and 15 from J; bases not matched to a gene: 9. This CDR3 contains 12 residues. CDR3 in DNA: TGTGCCAGCAGTGAATTAGCGGGGAGCTTGTACTTC. Protein product: CASSELAGSLYF.

The chain carries TRBV29-1 and TRBJ2-5; tentatively, D is TRBD1 or TRBD2 (5 bases each). The CDR3 has 12 amino acids. V lost 6 bases, J lost 1 base, and 9 bases lay in between. Germline CDR1 SQVTM, CDR2 ANQGSEA. CDR3 DNA sequence: TGCAGCGTGGGGGTGGTCCAAGAGACCCAGTACTTC. This gives the protein CSVGVVQETQYF.

The chain couples TRBV29-1 to TRBJ2-1; TRBD1 aligns across 7 bases. Germline V lookup: CDR1 SQVTM, CDR2 ANQGSEA. There are 15 residues in the CDR3. V lost 6 bases and J lost 7; bases outside the gene matches: 15. The CDR3 loop is CSVGGRGLDLNEQFF. The CDR3 DNA reads TGCAGCGTAGGGGGTAGGGGGCTCGACTTAAATGAGCAGTTCTTC.

The chain recombines TRBV5-4 with TRBJ2-7; 9 nucleotides match TRBD2. V dropped 2 bases and J dropped 0; count of bases not matched to a gene: 3. Germline CDR1 is SGHNT and CDR2 is YYREEE (reference sequence). The length of the CDR3 is 15 residues. Here the CDR3 DNA reads TGTGCCAGCAGCTTAGGGACTAGCTACTCCTACGAGCAGTACTTC. It yields the protein CASSLGTSYSYEQYF.

The chain links TRBV5-5 to TRBJ1-5; no clear D gene. The CDR3 totals 13 residues. V was cut by 4 bases and J by 4 bases, with 9 bases left in between. The germline V gene has CDR1 SGHKS and CDR2 YYEKEE (reference sequence). The CDR3 region is CASSVDGNQPQHF. The CDR3 DNA sequence: TGTGCCAGCAGCGTGGACGGGAATCAGCCCCAGCATTTT.

CDR3 protein: CASSSTGGNTIYF. Written as DNA, the CDR3 is TGTGCCAGCAGCTCGACGGGAGGAAACACCATATATTTT. This chain connects TRBV5-5 to TRBJ1-3, with no clear D. Trimming shortened V by 3 bases and J by 4 bases, and 8 bases separated the two germline ends. Germline V gene data show CDR1 as SGHKS and CDR2 as YYEKEE (reference sequence). This CDR3 comprises 13 residues.

About this clone: This CDR3 is also generated by other DNA sequences in the sample. This chain links TRBV9 with TRBJ2-3; D possibly corresponds to TRBD1 (5 bases). V dropped 0 bases and J dropped 3 bases, with 8 bases sitting between them. The length of the CDR3 is 14 residues. Germline lookup yields CDR1 SGDLS and CDR2 YYNGEE. CDR3: CASSVGRVTDTQYF. CDR3 sequence (DNA): TGTGCCAGCAGCGTAGGCAGGGTGACAGATACGCAGTATTTT.

The V and J genes are TRBV6-1 and TRBJ2-5, with D tentatively TRBD2 (5 bases). The CDR3 runs 12 residues. Germline-derived CDR1 and CDR2 are MNHNS and SASEGT. Trimming removed 7 bases from V and 3 bases from J, with 9 bases in between. CDR3 loop: CASTHGKETQYF. The DNA of the CDR3 is TGTGCCAGCACTCACGGGAAAGAGACCCAGTACTTC.